The rows below give T cell receptor beta chains drawn from one sample of a study of blood T cell repertoires in COVID-19. Data came from immunoSEQ multiplex PCR; TCRdb stores just in-frame clones and leaves some out. Here the sample spans about 84,000 clones, 83% being singletons. The specimen was peripheral blood. The receptors originated from a woman of 80 years or more with acute or convalescent COVID-19. CDR3s include the opening cysteine and the closing phenylalanine or tryptophan. The D gene is left open where the match is weak. Expanded clones get a size class; other rows say once, few or many, or leave the size out.

cdr3_aa: CASSSGQGTYEQYF
cdr3_nt: TGCGCCAGCAGCAGCGGACAGGGAACCTACGAGCAGTACTTC
cdr3_length: 14
clone_size: few
v_call: TRBV5-1
d_call: TRBD1
j_call: TRBJ2-7

cdr3_aa: CASSLGQGSFSGTEAFF
cdr3_nt: TGTGCCAGCAGCTTGGGCCAGGGTTCTTTCTCGGGCACTGAAGCTTTCTTT
cdr3_length: 17
clone_size: NA
v_call: TRBV5-6
d_call: NA
j_call: TRBJ1-1

cdr3_aa: CASSPVRGRQPQHF
cdr3_nt: TGTGCCAGCAGCCCCGTCAGGGGTCGGCAGCCCCAGCATTTT
cdr3_length: 14
clone_size: NA
v_call: TRBV6-2/TRBV6-3
d_call: NA
j_call: TRBJ1-5

cdr3_aa: CASSSRVAGEYEQYF
cdr3_nt: TGTGCCAGCAGCTCCCGGGTAGCGGGAGAGTACGAGCAGTACTTC
cdr3_length: 15
clone_size: NA
v_call: TRBV11-3
d_call: TRBD2
j_call: TRBJ2-7

cdr3_aa: CASSKFEGGNISGNTIYF
cdr3_nt: TGTGCCAGCTCAAAGTTCGAGGGAGGGAATATATCTGGAAACACCATATATTTT
cdr3_length: 18
clone_size: once
v_call: TRBV18
d_call: NA
j_call: TRBJ1-3

cdr3_aa: CASRYRLAGDNEQFF
cdr3_nt: TGTGCCAGCAGGTACCGGCTAGCGGGAGACAATGAGCAGTTCTTC
cdr3_length: 15
clone_size: NA
v_call: TRBV6-2/TRBV6-3
d_call: TRBD2
j_call: TRBJ2-1

cdr3_aa: CASSLPGRQETQYF
cdr3_nt: TGCGCCAGCAGCTTGCCAGGGCGCCAAGAGACCCAGTACTTC
cdr3_length: 14
clone_size: NA
v_call: TRBV5-1
d_call: NA
j_call: TRBJ2-5

cdr3_aa: CAILGQRTDTQYF
cdr3_nt: TGTGCCATCCTGGGACAGCGAACAGATACGCAGTATTTT
cdr3_length: 13
clone_size: once
v_call: TRBV21-1
d_call: NA
j_call: TRBJ2-3

cdr3_aa: CASSQVTGADTQYF
cdr3_nt: TGTGCCAGCAGCCAAGTGACGGGAGCAGATACGCAGTATTTT
cdr3_length: 14
clone_size: NA
v_call: TRBV3-1/TRBV3-2
d_call: NA
j_call: TRBJ2-3

cdr3_aa: CARLAEVLEQETQYF
cdr3_nt: TGTGCCAGACTAGCGGAAGTCCTGGAACAAGAGACCCAGTACTTC
cdr3_length: 15
clone_size: NA
v_call: TRBV3-1/TRBV3-2
d_call: TRBD2
j_call: TRBJ2-5

cdr3_aa: CASSPPSRGQETQYF
cdr3_nt: TGTGCCAGCAGCCCCCCGTCCCGGGGGCAAGAGACCCAGTACTTC
cdr3_length: 15
clone_size: NA
v_call: TRBV11-3
d_call: NA
j_call: TRBJ2-5

cdr3_aa: CASSLELAGGYGNEQFF
cdr3_nt: TGTGCCAGCAGCTTGGAGCTAGCGGGAGGCTACGGCAATGAGCAGTTCTTC
cdr3_length: 17
clone_size: NA
v_call: TRBV5-4
d_call: TRBD2
j_call: TRBJ2-1

cdr3_aa: CASSILTSGIGEQFF
cdr3_nt: TGTGCCAGCAGCATTCTGACTAGCGGGATTGGGGAGCAGTTCTTC
cdr3_length: 15
clone_size: once
v_call: TRBV11-2
d_call: TRBD2
j_call: TRBJ2-1

cdr3_aa: CASPGTVSYEQYF
cdr3_nt: TGTGCCAGCCCCGGGACAGTCTCCTACGAGCAGTACTTC
cdr3_length: 13
clone_size: NA
v_call: TRBV25-1
d_call: TRBD1
j_call: TRBJ2-7

cdr3_aa: CASSPPGEVEQFF
cdr3_nt: TGTGCCAGCTCACCACCTGGAGAGGTGGAGCAGTTCTTC
cdr3_length: 13
clone_size: NA
v_call: TRBV18
d_call: NA
j_call: TRBJ2-1

cdr3_aa: CASSLHGLGYTF
cdr3_nt: TGTGCCAGCAGCTTACACGGACTTGGCTACACCTTC
cdr3_length: 12
clone_size: NA
v_call: TRBV11-3
d_call: NA
j_call: TRBJ1-2

cdr3_aa: CASSRQGANQETQYF
cdr3_nt: TGTGCCAGCAGTCGACAGGGGGCAAACCAAGAGACCCAGTACTTC
cdr3_length: 15
clone_size: NA
v_call: TRBV25-1
d_call: TRBD1
j_call: TRBJ2-5

cdr3_aa: CASSQGVGRSQPQHF
cdr3_nt: TGTGCCAGCAGCCAAGGGGTTGGGAGGAGTCAGCCCCAGCATTTT
cdr3_length: 15
clone_size: once
v_call: TRBV14
d_call: NA
j_call: TRBJ1-5

cdr3_aa: CASPGPQEDTEAFF
cdr3_nt: TGTGCCAGTCCCGGGCCCCAGGAGGACACTGAAGCTTTCTTT
cdr3_length: 14
clone_size: once
v_call: TRBV18
d_call: NA
j_call: TRBJ1-1

cdr3_aa: CASSQQGLDTEAFF
cdr3_nt: TGTGCCAGCTCACAACAGGGGTTAGACACTGAAGCTTTCTTT
cdr3_length: 14
clone_size: NA
v_call: TRBV18
d_call: TRBD1
j_call: TRBJ1-1

cdr3_aa: CASSPRSSGDNQPQHF
cdr3_nt: TGTGCCAGCTCACCACGTAGCTCAGGGGACAATCAGCCCCAGCATTTT
cdr3_length: 16
clone_size: NA
v_call: TRBV18
d_call: NA
j_call: TRBJ1-5

cdr3_aa: CASSQGGLAGRSEQFF
cdr3_nt: TGTGCCAGCAGCCAAGGAGGACTAGCGGGACGGAGTGAGCAGTTCTTC
cdr3_length: 16
clone_size: NA
v_call: TRBV3-1/TRBV3-2
d_call: TRBD2
j_call: TRBJ2-1

cdr3_aa: CASSLTGSYEQYF
cdr3_nt: TGTGCCAGCAGTCTCACGGGTTCCTACGAGCAGTACTTC
cdr3_length: 13
clone_size: NA
v_call: TRBV6-5
d_call: NA
j_call: TRBJ2-7

cdr3_aa: CASSTRQFGYSNQPQHF
cdr3_nt: TGTGCCAGCAGCACTCGTCAATTCGGGTATAGCAATCAGCCCCAGCATTTT
cdr3_length: 17
clone_size: NA
v_call: TRBV21-1
d_call: NA
j_call: TRBJ1-5

cdr3_aa: CSVEQSGTGWDTQYF
cdr3_nt: TGCAGCGTTGAACAGTCCGGGACAGGGTGGGATACGCAGTATTTT
cdr3_length: 15
clone_size: NA
v_call: TRBV29-1
d_call: TRBD1
j_call: TRBJ2-3

cdr3_aa: CASSLYQGNYEQYF
cdr3_nt: TGTGCCAGCAGCTTGTATCAGGGAAACTACGAGCAGTACTTC
cdr3_length: 14
clone_size: NA
v_call: TRBV5-4
d_call: NA
j_call: TRBJ2-7

cdr3_aa: CASSHRLADYNEQFF
cdr3_nt: TGTGCCAGCAGCCACAGGCTAGCGGATTACAATGAGCAGTTCTTC
cdr3_length: 15
clone_size: once
v_call: TRBV11-2
d_call: TRBD2
j_call: TRBJ2-1

cdr3_aa: CASSLVRSGFFFYEQYF
cdr3_nt: TGTGCCAGCAGCTTAGTTCGTTCCGGGTTTTTCTTCTACGAGCAGTACTTC
cdr3_length: 17
clone_size: NA
v_call: TRBV7-8
d_call: NA
j_call: TRBJ2-7